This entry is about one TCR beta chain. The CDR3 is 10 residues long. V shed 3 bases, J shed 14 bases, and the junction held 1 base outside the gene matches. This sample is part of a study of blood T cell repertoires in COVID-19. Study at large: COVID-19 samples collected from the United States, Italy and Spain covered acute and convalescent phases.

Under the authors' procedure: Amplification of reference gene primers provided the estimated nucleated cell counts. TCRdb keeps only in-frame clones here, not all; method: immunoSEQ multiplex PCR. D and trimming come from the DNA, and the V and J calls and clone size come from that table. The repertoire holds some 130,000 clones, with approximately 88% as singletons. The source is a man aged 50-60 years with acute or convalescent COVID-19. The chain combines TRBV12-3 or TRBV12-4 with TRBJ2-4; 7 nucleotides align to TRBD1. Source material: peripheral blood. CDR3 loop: CASSFTGEYF. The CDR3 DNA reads TGTGCCAGCAGTTTTACAGGGGAGTACTTC.